The 10 T cell receptor beta chains below were found in one sample sequenced in a study of OX40 agonist ivuxolimab in advanced cancers. Profiled with immunoSEQ multiplex PCR; TCRdb holds only in-frame clones, not every one. The sample includes tens of thousands of clones, around 90% of them seen just once. Sequenced material: CD4+ or CD8+ T cells sorted from blood, taken in a trial of the OX40 agonist ivuxolimab. All receptors come from an adult with an advanced solid tumor such as melanoma, head and neck, liver or kidney cancer.

The chain links TRBV7-9 to TRBJ2-7, with D maybe TRBD2 (5 bases). The CDR3 loop spans 16 amino acids. V lost 1 base and J lost 2, with 15 bases in between. Germline-derived CDR1 and CDR2 are SEHNR and FQNEAQ (reference sequence). CDR3 loop: CASSLVRGLGPYEQYF. The CDR3 nucleotides are TGTGCCAGCAGCTTAGTCCGGGGTTTGGGCCCCTACGAGCAGTACTTC.

The chain is built from TRBV4-1 and TRBJ2-7, with TRBD2 matching over 9 bases. V was pared by 4 bases and J by 5 bases, with 6 bases of the junction left unmatched. The CDR3 loop spans 14 amino acids. Germline CDR1 MGHRA, CDR2 YSYEKL. The CDR3 here is CASSRSGGQDEQYF. The DNA for the CDR3 is TGCGCCAGCAGCCGAAGCGGGGGGCAGGACGAGCAGTACTTC.

Details on this clone: The junction does not match germline at one end; this may be a read error. V is TRBV4-1 and J is TRBJ1-2; TRBD1 matches at 10 bases. This CDR3 is built from 14 residues. Germline V gene lookup returns CDR1 MGHRA and CDR2 YSYEKL. The CDR3 loop reads CASSRETGGYGYFF. CDR3 coding DNA: TGCGCCAGCAGCCGAGAGACAGGGGGCTATGGCTACTTCTTC.

The rearrangement links TRBV9 to TRBJ2-1; the match to TRBD2 covers 12 bases. J was trimmed by 4 bases and V by 3 bases; bases with no gene match: 5. The CDR3 length is 16 residues. Per germline, CDR1 SGDLS and CDR2 YYNGEE. CDR3 sequence reads: CASSAPGLAGYNEQFF. The CDR3 DNA reads as TGTGCCAGCAGCGCACCCGGACTAGCGGGGTACAATGAGCAGTTCTTC.

The gene calls are TRBV29-1 and TRBJ2-3; D is unclear. The length of the CDR3 is 11 residues. CDR1 and CDR2 from the germline V gene are SQVTM and ANQGSEA. V gave up 4 bases and J gave up 4 bases, with 6 bases separating them. CDR3 sequence reads: CSVGEADTQYF. Here the CDR3 DNA reads TGCAGCGTTGGAGAGGCAGATACGCAGTATTTT.

V and J are TRBV15 and TRBJ2-7; D is unresolved. Trimming pared 0 bases from V and 1 base from J, leaving 10 bases between. Germline-derived CDR1 and CDR2 are LNHNV and YYDKDF (reference sequence). The CDR3 contains 15 residues. The CDR3 is CATSRDLGRSYEQYF. As DNA, the CDR3 is TGTGCCACCAGCAGAGATCTGGGCAGGTCCTACGAGCAGTACTTC.

Here the CDR3 reads CASSLAEQETQYF. The CDR3 DNA is TGCGCCAGCAGCTTGGCAGAGCAAGAGACCCAGTACTTC. The genes are TRBV5-1 and TRBJ2-5, with D unresolved. Germline V gene lookup returns CDR1 SGHRS and CDR2 YFSETQ. This CDR3 is built from 13 residues. Deletions cut 0 bases from V and 2 bases from J, with 5 bases between.

The rearrangement uses TRBV27 and TRBJ2-6; tentatively, D is TRBD2 (5 bases). Germline V gene sequence: CDR1 MNHEY, CDR2 SMNVEV (reference sequence). The V and J ends lost 0 bases and 1 base respectively, with 10 bases between them. The CDR3 is 17 residues long. DNA for the CDR3: TGTGCCAGCAGTTTATCATTCGAGGGTTCTGGGGCCAACGTCCTGACTTTC. This sequence encodes CASSLSFEGSGANVLTF. The complete variable domain, with remaining parts taken from reference TRBV27 and TRBJ2-6, reads EAQVTQNPRYLITVTGKKLTVTCSQNMNHEYMSWYRQDPGLGLRQIYYSMNVEVTDKGDVPEGYKVSRKEKRNFPLILESPSPNQTSLYFCASSLSFEGSGANVLTFGAGSRLTVL.

The chain recombines TRBV2 with TRBJ2-7; the match to TRBD2 covers 9 bases. This CDR3 spans 15 amino acids. The ends lost 7 bases at V and 4 bases at J; junction bases unmatched: 11. From germline, CDR1 is SNHLY and CDR2 FYNNEI. The CDR3 region has the DNA TGTGCCAGCAATCCAATTAGCGCGGGAGGGTACGAGCAGTACTTC. Translating it yields CASNPISAGGYEQYF.

The V and J genes are TRBV6-4 and TRBJ1-4; possible D gene TRBD1, 6 bases. Germline-derived CDR1 and CDR2 are MRHNA and SNTAGT. Trimming pared 6 bases from V and 8 bases from J, leaving 19 bases between. The CDR3 has 15 residues. CDR3 loop: CASREDRPLWEKLFF. Written as DNA, the CDR3 is TGTGCCAGCAGGGAAGACAGGCCCTTATGGGAAAAACTGTTTTTT.